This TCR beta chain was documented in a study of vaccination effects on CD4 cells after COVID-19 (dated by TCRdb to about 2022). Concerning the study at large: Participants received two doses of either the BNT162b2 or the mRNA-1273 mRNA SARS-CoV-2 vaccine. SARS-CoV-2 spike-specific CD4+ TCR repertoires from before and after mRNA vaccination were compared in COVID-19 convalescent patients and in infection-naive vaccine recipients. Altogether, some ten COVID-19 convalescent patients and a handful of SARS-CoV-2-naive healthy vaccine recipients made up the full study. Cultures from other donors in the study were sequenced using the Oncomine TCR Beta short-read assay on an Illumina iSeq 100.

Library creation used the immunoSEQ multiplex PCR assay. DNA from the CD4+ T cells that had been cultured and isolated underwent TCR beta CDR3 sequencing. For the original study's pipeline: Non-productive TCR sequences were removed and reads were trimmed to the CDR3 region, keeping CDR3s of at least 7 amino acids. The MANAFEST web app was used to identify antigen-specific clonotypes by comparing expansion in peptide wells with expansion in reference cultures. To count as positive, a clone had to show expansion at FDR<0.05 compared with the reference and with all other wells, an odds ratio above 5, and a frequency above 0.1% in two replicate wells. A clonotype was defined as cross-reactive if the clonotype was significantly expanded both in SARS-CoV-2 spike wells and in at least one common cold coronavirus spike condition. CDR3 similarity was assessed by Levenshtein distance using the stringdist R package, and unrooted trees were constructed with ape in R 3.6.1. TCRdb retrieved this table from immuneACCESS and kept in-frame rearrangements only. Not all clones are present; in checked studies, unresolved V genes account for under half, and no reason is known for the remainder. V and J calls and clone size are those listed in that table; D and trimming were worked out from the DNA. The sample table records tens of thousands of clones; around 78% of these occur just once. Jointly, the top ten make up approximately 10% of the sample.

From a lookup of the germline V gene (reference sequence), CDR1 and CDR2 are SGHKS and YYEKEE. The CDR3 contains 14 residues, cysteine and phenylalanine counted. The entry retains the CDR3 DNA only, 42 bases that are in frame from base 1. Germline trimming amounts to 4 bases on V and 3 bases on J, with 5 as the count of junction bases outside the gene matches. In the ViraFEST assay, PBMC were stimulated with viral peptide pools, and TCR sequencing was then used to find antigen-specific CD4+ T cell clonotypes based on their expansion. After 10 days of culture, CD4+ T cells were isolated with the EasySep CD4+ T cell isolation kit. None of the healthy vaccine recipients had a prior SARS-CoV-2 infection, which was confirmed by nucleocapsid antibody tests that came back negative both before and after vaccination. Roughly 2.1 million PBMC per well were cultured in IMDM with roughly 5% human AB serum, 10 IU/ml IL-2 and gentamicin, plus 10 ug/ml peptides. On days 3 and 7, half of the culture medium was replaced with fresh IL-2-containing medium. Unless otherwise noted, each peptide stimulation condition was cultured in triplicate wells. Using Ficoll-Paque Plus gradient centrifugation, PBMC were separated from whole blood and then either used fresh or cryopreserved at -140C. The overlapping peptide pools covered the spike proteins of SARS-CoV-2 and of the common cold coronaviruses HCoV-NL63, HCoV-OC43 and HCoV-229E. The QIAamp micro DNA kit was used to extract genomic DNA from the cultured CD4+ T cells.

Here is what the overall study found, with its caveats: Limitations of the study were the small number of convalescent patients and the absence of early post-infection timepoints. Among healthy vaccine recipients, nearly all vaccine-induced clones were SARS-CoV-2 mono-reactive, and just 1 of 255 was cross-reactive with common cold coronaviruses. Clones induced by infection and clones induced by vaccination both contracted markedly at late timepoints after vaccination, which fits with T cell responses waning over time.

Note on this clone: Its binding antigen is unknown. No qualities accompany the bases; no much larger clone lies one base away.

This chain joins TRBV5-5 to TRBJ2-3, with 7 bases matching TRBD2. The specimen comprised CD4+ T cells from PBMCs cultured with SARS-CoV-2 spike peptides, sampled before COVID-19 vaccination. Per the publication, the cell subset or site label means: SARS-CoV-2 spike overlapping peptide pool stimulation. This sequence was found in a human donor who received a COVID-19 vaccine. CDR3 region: CASSHPGLTDTQYF. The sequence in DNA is TGTGCCAGCAGCCATCCGGGACTAACAGATACGCAGTATTTT.